Below, one T cell receptor beta chain is given with its context. Its target is unknown. This specimen comes from a study of blood T cells in healthy people across ages. In the study overall: Per two T cells, about one barcoded beta molecule was captured through template switching. The study, taken as a whole, reports: Using unsorted PBMCs precluded a conclusive naive versus antigen-experienced comparison. Older individuals had lower TCR beta diversity per million T cells (the decline was roughly linear).

V lost 6 bases and J 2 bases, leaving 26 bases between the germline ends. CDR1 and CDR2 from the germline V gene are DFQATT and SNEGSKA (reference sequence). The CDR3 totals 18 residues. A J-beta primer mix and a sample-barcoded 5' primer were used in a second PCR of roughly 7 to 12 cycles. TCRdb redid the calling of the 5' RACE reads with MiXCR, one entry per CDR3 protein. The data contain roughly 500,000 distinct CDR3 sequences, approximately 27% of them singletons. Input material: blood. The rearrangement joins TRBV20-1 to TRBJ1-5; no firm D call. This receptor was taken from a woman in her 70s in good health. This CDR3 is CSARAGLRGGNRNQPQHF. As DNA, the CDR3 is TGCAGTGCCCGGGCCGGGTTACGGGGTGGAAATCGCAATCAGCCCCAGCATTTT.